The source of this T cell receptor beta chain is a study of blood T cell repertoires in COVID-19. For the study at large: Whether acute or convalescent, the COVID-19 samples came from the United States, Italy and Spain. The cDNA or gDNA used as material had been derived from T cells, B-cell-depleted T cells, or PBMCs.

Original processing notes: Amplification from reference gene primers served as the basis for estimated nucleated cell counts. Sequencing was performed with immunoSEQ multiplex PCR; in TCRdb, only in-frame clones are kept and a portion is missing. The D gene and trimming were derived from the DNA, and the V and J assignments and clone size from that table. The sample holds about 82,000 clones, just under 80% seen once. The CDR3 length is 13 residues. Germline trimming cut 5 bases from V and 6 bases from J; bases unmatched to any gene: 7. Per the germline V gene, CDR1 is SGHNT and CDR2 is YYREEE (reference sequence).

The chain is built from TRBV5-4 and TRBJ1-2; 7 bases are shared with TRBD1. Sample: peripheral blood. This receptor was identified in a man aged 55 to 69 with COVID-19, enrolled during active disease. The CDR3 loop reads CASSSTGSHGYTF. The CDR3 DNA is TGTGCCAGCAGTTCGACAGGGTCTCATGGCTACACCTTC. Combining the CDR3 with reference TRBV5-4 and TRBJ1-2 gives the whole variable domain ETGVTQSPTHLIKTRGQQVTLRCSSQSGHNTVSWYQQALGQGPQFIFQYYREEENGRGNFPPRFSGLQFPNYSSELNVNALELDDSALYLCASSSTGSHGYTFGSGTRLTVV.